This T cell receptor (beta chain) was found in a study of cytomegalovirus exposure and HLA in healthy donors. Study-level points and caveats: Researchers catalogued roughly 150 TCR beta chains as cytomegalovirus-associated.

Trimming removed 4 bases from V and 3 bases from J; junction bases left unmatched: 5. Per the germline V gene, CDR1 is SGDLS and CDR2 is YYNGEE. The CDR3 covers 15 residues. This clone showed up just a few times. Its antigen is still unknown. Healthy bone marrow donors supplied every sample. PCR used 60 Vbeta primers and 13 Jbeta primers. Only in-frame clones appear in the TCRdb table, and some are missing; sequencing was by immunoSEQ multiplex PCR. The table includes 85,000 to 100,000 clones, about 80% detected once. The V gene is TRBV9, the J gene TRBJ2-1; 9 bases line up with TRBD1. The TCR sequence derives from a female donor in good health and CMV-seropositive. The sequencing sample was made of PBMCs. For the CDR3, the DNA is TGTGCCAGCAGCTCTCCGGGACAGGGCTACAATGAGCAGTTCTTC. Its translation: CASSSPGQGYNEQFF.